The rows below give T cell receptor beta chains drawn from one sample of a study of shared clonotypes between healthy human individuals. The assay was immunoSEQ multiplex PCR, and TCRdb's table has in-frame clones only and misses some. The sample records 2 million to 2.5 million clones, just under 95% being singletons. The material sequenced was naive CD4+ T cells from PBMCs. These receptor sequences come from a young man in good health. Some clones in this sample may be carry-over from other donors' samples. CDR3s include the opening cysteine and the closing phenylalanine or tryptophan. The order of the fields is J gene, V gene, CDR3 protein.

j_gene: TRBJ2-1
v_gene: TRBV5-1
CDR3aa: CASSLIASGSINEQFF

j_gene: TRBJ1-2
v_gene: TRBV5-8
CDR3aa: CASSLRAVFGYGYTF

j_gene: TRBJ1-2
v_gene: TRBV29-1
CDR3aa: CSVDVEGVGYGYTF

j_gene: TRBJ1-4
v_gene: TRBV11-2
CDR3aa: CASSAHPHRGPGREKLFF

j_gene: TRBJ2-1
v_gene: TRBV5-1
CDR3aa: CASSLVIGGNNEQFF

j_gene: TRBJ1-2
v_gene: TRBV28
CDR3aa: CASRSPGRGHGYTF

j_gene: TRBJ2-5
v_gene: TRBV18
CDR3aa: CASSSDRGETQYF

j_gene: TRBJ2-5
v_gene: TRBV6-6
CDR3aa: CASSYYAGPETQYF

j_gene: TRBJ2-6
v_gene: TRBV28
CDR3aa: CASSLLAGGANVLTF

j_gene: TRBJ2-1
v_gene: TRBV6-5
CDR3aa: CASSPDRANEQFF

j_gene: TRBJ1-2
v_gene: TRBV10-3
CDR3aa: CAISDEGTYGYTF

j_gene: TRBJ1-5
v_gene: TRBV4-1
CDR3aa: CASSQDGSNQPQHF

j_gene: TRBJ2-5
v_gene: TRBV7-9
CDR3aa: CASSLVGETQYF

j_gene: TRBJ1-1
v_gene: TRBV27
CDR3aa: CASSSSGTGPSAEAFF

j_gene: TRBJ1-3
v_gene: TRBV7-9
CDR3aa: CASSLLMGNTIYF

j_gene: TRBJ2-2
v_gene: TRBV4-3
CDR3aa: CASSQDSPGELFF

j_gene: TRBJ2-4
v_gene: TRBV4-2
CDR3aa: CASSRALGPDDMVKNIQYF

j_gene: TRBJ1-3
v_gene: TRBV4-1
CDR3aa: CASSQWGSSGNTIYF

j_gene: TRBJ2-7
v_gene: TRBV2
CDR3aa: CASRAFRDRGRPEQYF

j_gene: TRBJ1-1
v_gene: TRBV9
CDR3aa: CASSRQTGLGAEAFF

j_gene: TRBJ1-2
v_gene: TRBV4-1
CDR3aa: CASSQHISVRSAGYGYTF

j_gene: TRBJ2-2
v_gene: TRBV5-1
CDR3aa: CASSLDHLNTGELFF

j_gene: TRBJ2-5
v_gene: TRBV6-1
CDR3aa: CASSELASGMETQYF

j_gene: TRBJ1-1
v_gene: TRBV10-3
CDR3aa: CAISESDRANTEAFF

j_gene: TRBJ2-7
v_gene: TRBV5-1
CDR3aa: CASSLGGLAGGPGIYEQYF

j_gene: TRBJ1-4
v_gene: TRBV6-5
CDR3aa: CASSLLSPTGNEKLFF

j_gene: TRBJ1-1
v_gene: TRBV19
CDR3aa: CASSIRDPRGTEAFF